The 24 T cell receptor beta chains below come from one sample, sequenced in a study of control samples from healthy donors and cancer patients. Method: immunoSEQ multiplex PCR; TCRdb's copy keeps in-frame clones and lacks some. The table lists 100,000 to 150,000 clones, 90% of them singletons. Material for sequencing was blood. The receptors were sampled from a young man in good health.

The rearrangement joins TRBV18 to TRBJ1-3; perhaps TRBD1 as D (5 bases). Trimming took 3 bases from V and 0 from J, leaving 18 bases between them. Germline V gene lookup returns CDR1 KGHSH and CDR2 LQKENI. The CDR3 is made up of 18 amino acids. The CDR3 loop is CASSPFFGDLSSGNTIYF. CDR3 nucleotide sequence: TGTGCCAGCTCACCCTTTTTTGGGGACCTAAGCTCTGGAAACACCATATATTTT.

This chain connects TRBV2 to TRBJ2-5; D not resolved. Trimming took off 7 bases at V and 6 bases at J, with 15 bases between the two ends. This CDR3 has 13 residues. Germline-derived CDR1 and CDR2 are SNHLY and FYNNEI. CDR3 amino acids: CASTDAQGKTQYF. The DNA of the CDR3 is TGTGCCAGCACCGACGCGCAAGGGAAGACCCAGTACTTC.

The V gene is TRBV15, the J gene TRBJ2-1; possible D gene TRBD2, 6 bases. Germline V lookup: CDR1 LNHNV, CDR2 YYDKDF (reference sequence). V was pared by 4 bases and J by 0 bases, with 13 bases between. The CDR3 loop spans 16 amino acids. CDR3 in DNA: TGTGCCACCAGCAATCCGACCGGGAGCTCCTACAATGAGCAGTTCTTC. This gives the protein CATSNPTGSSYNEQFF.

For this clone: The junction differs from germline at one of its ends, possibly a read error. The chain is built from TRBV3-1 (or the pseudogene TRBV3-2) and TRBJ1-4; the D is unclear. The CDR3 runs to 14 residues. CDR1 LGHDT and CDR2 YNNKEL come from the germline V gene (reference sequence). CDR3 loop: CASNQRQTNEKLFF. The CDR3, as DNA: TGTGCCAGCAACCAACGGCAAACTAATGAAAAACTGTTTTTT.

This clone was counted a single time. This chain uses TRBV6-5 with TRBJ2-7; D uncertain. The CDR3 covers 15 residues. V was shortened by 4 bases and J by 0 bases, with 13 bases between the two germline ends. The V gene's germline CDR1 is MNHEY and CDR2 SVGAGI. CDR3 amino acids: CASSWGYVSSYEQYF. The CDR3 bases are TGTGCCAGCAGTTGGGGATATGTCAGCTCCTACGAGCAGTACTTC.

V is TRBV21-1 and J is TRBJ2-1; whether TRBD2, the table's D call, matches the DNA was not checked. TRBV21-1 is reported as a pseudogene. This CDR3 contains 18 residues. DNA of the CDR3: TGTGCCAGCAGCAAAGAGGAGGAGACTAGCGGGAGCTACAATGAGCAGTTCTTC. Translated, it gives CASSKEEETSGSYNEQFF.

This chain links TRBV18 with TRBJ1-2; D gene uncertain. Germline-derived CDR1 and CDR2 are KGHSH and LQKENI. This CDR3 has 13 residues. The V gene lost 2 bases and the J gene lost 0 bases, with 4 bases spanning the gap. For the CDR3, the DNA is TGTGCCAGCTCACCAGGACCTAACTATGGCTACACCTTC. Encoded protein: CASSPGPNYGYTF.

This clone was seen once. V is TRBV27 and J is TRBJ1-5, with no clear D. Germline values: CDR1 MNHEY, CDR2 SMNVEV (reference sequence). There are 15 residues in the CDR3. V was shortened by 5 bases and J by 0 bases, with 11 bases between the two germline ends. CDR3 DNA: TGTGCCAGCAGTACACGCTTCAGTAGCAATCAGCCCCAGCATTTT. It encodes CASSTRFSSNQPQHF.

This clone has a handful of counts. The chain employs TRBV25-1 and TRBJ1-2; D remains unclear. Trimming cost V 1 base and J 4 bases, with 16 bases left between them. The CDR3 loop spans 16 amino acids. CDR1 and CDR2 (germline): MGHDK, SYGVNS. The CDR3 loop is CASSESLADTLYGYTF. In DNA, the CDR3 is TGTGCCAGCAGTGAATCGTTGGCAGACACACTCTATGGCTACACCTTC.

This chain links TRBV5-5 with TRBJ1-4; the match to TRBD1 covers 9 bases. Germline V gene lookup returns CDR1 SGHKS and CDR2 YYEKEE (reference sequence). V was clipped by 4 bases and J by 8 bases; unmatched bases: 9. The CDR3 has 15 amino acids. The CDR3 here is CASSDSGQGWEKLFF. The DNA of the CDR3 is TGTGCCAGCAGCGACTCGGGACAGGGCTGGGAAAAACTGTTTTTT. The full variable domain, with the rest looked up from reference TRBV5-5 and TRBJ1-4, is DAGVTQSPTHLIKTRGQQVTLRCSPISGHKSVSWYQQVLGQGPQFIFQYYEKEERGRGNFPDRFSARQFPNYSSELNVNALLLGDSALYLCASSDSGQGWEKLFFGSGTQLSVL.

V is TRBV24-1 and J is TRBJ2-5; 15 bases map to TRBD2. V dropped 7 bases and J dropped 2; count of bases not matched to a gene: 1. CDR3 length equals 15 residues. Germline V gives CDR1 KGHDR, CDR2 SFDVKD. Here the CDR3 reads CATRGLAGGQETQYF. In DNA form, the CDR3 reads TGTGCCACCAGGGGACTAGCGGGAGGTCAAGAGACCCAGTACTTC.

The chain uses TRBV4-1 and TRBJ2-2; D unclear. CDR1 is MGHRA and CDR2 is YSYEKL in the germline V gene. The V gene lost 1 base and the J gene lost 4 bases, with 13 bases spanning the gap. There are 16 residues in the CDR3. The CDR3 coding sequence is TGCGCCAGCAGCCAAGGACTCGACGCCCCCACCGGGGAGCTGTTTTTT. Its protein product is CASSQGLDAPTGELFF.

The chain has TRBV4-1 and TRBJ2-1; TRBD1 matches at 8 bases. After removal of 2 bases from V and 10 bases from J, the junction contained 13 bases not matched to a gene. Per germline, CDR1 MGHRA and CDR2 YSYEKL. CDR3 length: 16 amino acids. CDR3: CASSQPGQGVGREQFF. For the CDR3, the DNA is TGCGCCAGCAGCCAACCCGGACAGGGTGTCGGAAGGGAGCAGTTCTTC.

This chain joins TRBV18 and TRBJ2-3, with a possible D match to TRBD2 (6 bases). Germline V lookup: CDR1 KGHSH, CDR2 LQKENI. The CDR3 contains 15 residues. V lost 6 bases to trimming and J lost 4 bases, with 17 bases between them. CDR3 DNA: TGTGCCAGCTCCTGGGCCCCGACGGGGGCAGATACGCAGTATTTT. Its translation: CASSWAPTGADTQYF.

The chain links TRBV29-1 to TRBJ1-2, with TRBD1 matching over 10 bases. This CDR3 has 15 residues. Germline V lookup: CDR1 SQVTM, CDR2 ANQGSEA. V dropped 1 base and J dropped 4; count of bases not matched to a gene: 6. CDR3 in DNA: TGCAGCGTTGAAGTGACAGGGGGCCGGGGCTATGGCTACACCTTC. This translates into CSVEVTGGRGYGYTF. The entire variable domain, with the rest obtained from reference TRBV29-1 and TRBJ1-2, is as follows: SAVISQKPSRDICQRGTSLTIQCQVDSQVTMMFWYRQQPGQSLTLIATANQGSEATYESGFVIDKFPISRPNLTFSTLTVSNMSPEDSSIYLCSVEVTGGRGYGYTFGSGTRLTVV.

This clone was observed a handful of times. V usage is TRBV4-3 and J usage is TRBJ2-1, with 7 bases lining up with TRBD1. CDR1 is LGHNA, CDR2 YSLEER, per germline. CDR3 length: 14 residues. V lost 1 base to trimming and J lost 5 bases; unmatched junction nucleotides: 2. The CDR3 coding sequence is TGCGCCAGCAGCCAAGTAGACAGGGACAATGAGCAGTTCTTC. Translating gives CASSQVDRDNEQFF.

The V call is TRBV28, the J call TRBJ1-1, with TRBD1 as a possible D gene (5 bases). Trimming removed 8 bases from V and 2 bases from J, with 12 bases in between. This CDR3 comprises 13 residues. Germline lookup yields CDR1 MDHEN and CDR2 SYDVKM. CDR3 sequence: CASRGDGNTEAFF. The CDR3 DNA sequence: TGTGCCAGCCGGGGGGACGGTAACACTGAAGCTTTCTTT.

This clone was counted between two and nine times. This chain connects TRBV10-3 to TRBJ2-1; D is perhaps TRBD1 or TRBD2 (5 bases each). This CDR3 has 16 residues. Germline V lookup: CDR1 ENHRY, CDR2 SYGVKD. The CDR3 sequence: CAIRDRAKGSYNEQFF. The CDR3, as DNA: TGTGCGATCCGGGACCGTGCGAAGGGCTCCTACAATGAGCAGTTCTTC.

This clone is a singleton in its sample. The CDR3 region has the DNA TGTGCCAGTAGTATGGCCGGGAACACAGATACGCAGTATTTT. Encoded protein: CASSMAGNTDTQYF. The rearrangement links TRBV19 to TRBJ2-3, with TRBD2 as a possible D gene (5 bases). CDR1 LNHDA and CDR2 SQIVND come from the germline V gene (reference sequence). V lost 3 bases and J lost 2, with 9 bases in between. The CDR3 length is 14 residues.

The chain employs TRBV2 and TRBJ1-5, with TRBD1 matching over 7 bases. Germline CDR1 SNHLY, CDR2 FYNNEI. J gave up 3 bases and V 7 bases, and 6 bases lay outside the gene matches. The CDR3 is 14 residues long. CDR3 sequence (DNA): TGTGCCAGCACCCCCGACAGGGCCAATCAGCCCCAGCATTTT. It translates to CASTPDRANQPQHF. Full variable domain (outside the CDR3, taken from reference TRBV2 and TRBJ1-5): EPEVTQTPSHQVTQMGQEVILRCVPISNHLYFYWYRQILGQKVEFLVSFYNNEISEKSEIFDDQFSVERPDGSNFTLKIRSTKLEDSAMYFCASTPDRANQPQHFGDGTRLSIL.

This rearrangement joins TRBV10-3 to TRBJ1-4; perhaps TRBD1 as D (5 bases). CDR1 and CDR2 (germline): ENHRY, SYGVKD. The CDR3 spans 12 residues. Trimming removed 6 bases from V and 12 bases from J, with 14 bases in between. CDR3 loop: CAISDGGTELFF. In DNA, the CDR3 is TGTGCCATCAGCGACGGGGGGACGGAACTGTTTTTT.

This clone was seen only once. This rearrangement joins TRBV5-1 to TRBJ2-4; 9 bases agree with TRBD1. With 4 bases clipped from V and 8 bases from J, the junction kept 13 bases outside the gene matches. CDR3 length: 16 residues. Germline V gene sequence: CDR1 SGHRS, CDR2 YFSETQ. The CDR3 nucleotides read TGCGCCAGCAGCACCACCACAGGGGGCGGTTTGGACATTCAGTACTTC. Translated, it gives CASSTTTGGGLDIQYF.

The chain links TRBV12-3 or TRBV12-4 to TRBJ2-7; D uncertain. This CDR3 spans 13 amino acids. Trimming removed 5 bases from V and 2 bases from J, with 10 bases in between. DNA of the CDR3: TGTGCCAGCAGTCCAGACCACACCTACGAGCAGTACGTC. Translated, it gives CASSPDHTYEQYV.

The chain combines TRBV3-1 (or the pseudogene TRBV3-2) with TRBJ1-5, with D maybe TRBD1 (6 bases). The germline gives CDR1 LGHDT, CDR2 YNNKEL (reference sequence). V lost 1 base and J 0 bases, leaving 10 bases between the germline ends. The CDR3 sequence is 16 residues long. CDR3 in amino acids: CASSQAGGSSNQPQHF. The CDR3 DNA sequence: TGTGCCAGCAGCCAAGCCGGGGGCAGTAGCAATCAGCCCCAGCATTTT.